Shown below are 16 T cell receptor beta chains from a single sample sequenced in a study of blood T cells in healthy people across ages. The authors ran a second PCR of 7 to 11 cycles using a sample-barcoded 5' primer and a J-beta primer mix. TCRdb fed the 5' RACE reads into MiXCR, producing one record per CDR3 protein. The table lists under 750,000 distinct CDR3 sequences, around 48% of them singletons. The sample comprised blood. The receptors derive from an older man in good health.

The chain joins TRBV9 to TRBJ2-2; 7 bases align to TRBD1. This CDR3 has 17 amino acids. The germline CDR1 and CDR2 sequences are SGDLS and YYNGEE. The trim removed 3 bases at V and 4 bases at J, leaving 12 bases unmatched. CDR3 DNA: TGTGCCAGCAGCGCAAGTGACAGGGCCTGGGGCACCGGGGAGCTGTTTTTT. Its translation: CASSASDRAWGTGELFF.

The chain combines TRBV10-3 with TRBJ1-2, with 7 nucleotides matching TRBD1. The V segment lost 6 bases and the J segment 4 bases; nucleotides outside the gene matches: 17. Per the germline V gene, CDR1 is ENHRY and CDR2 is SYGVKD. The CDR3 loop spans 17 amino acids. The CDR3 protein is CAISDDRAACGVYGYTF. The CDR3 bases are TGTGCCATCAGCGATGACAGGGCGGCTTGCGGGGTCTATGGCTACACCTTC.

V gene TRBV13 combines with J gene TRBJ1-1; D is possibly TRBD1 (6 bases). The length of the CDR3 is 14 residues. The ends were cut back, 6 bases at V and 5 bases at J, with 16 bases in the middle. The V gene's germline CDR1 is PRHDT and CDR2 FYEKMQ (reference sequence). CDR3 residues: CASRVMGGKTEAFF. The DNA for the CDR3 is TGTGCCAGCAGGGTAATGGGGGGCAAAACTGAAGCTTTCTTT.

The chain recombines TRBV12-3 or TRBV12-4 with TRBJ2-3, with D possibly matching TRBD1 (5 bases). Trimming took off 6 bases at V and 0 bases at J, with 13 bases between the two ends. The CDR3 is 15 amino acids. Here the CDR3 reads CASSEPQGSTDTQYF. CDR3 DNA: TGTGCCAGCAGCGAGCCCCAGGGTAGCACAGATACGCAGTATTTT.

This clonotype was counted only a few times. The gene calls are TRBV5-1 and TRBJ2-3, with TRBD2 matching over 7 bases. Germline V CDR1 and CDR2: SGHRS, YFSETQ. There are 15 residues in the CDR3. Trimming cost V 7 bases and J 4 bases; bases outside gene matches: 12. The CDR3 DNA reads as TGCGCCAGCGGCCCCGGCGGGGGTCGCCCAGATACGCAGTATTTT. Translated, it gives CASGPGGGRPDTQYF.

The chain carries TRBV5-5 and TRBJ2-3; 9 nucleotides align to TRBD2. This CDR3 region has 17 residues. V trimming: 7 bases; J trimming: 6 bases; junction bases outside the gene matches: 18. CDR1 is SGHKS and CDR2 is YYEKEE in the germline V gene (reference sequence). The CDR3 region has the DNA TGTGCCAGCGCAACCCGGGCTAGCGGGGAGGGTGCTGATACGCAGTATTTT. Its protein product is CASATRASGEGADTQYF. Supplemented by reference TRBV5-5 and TRBJ2-3, the full variable domain reads DAGVTQSPTHLIKTRGQQVTLRCSPISGHKSVSWYQQVLGQGPQFIFQYYEKEERGRGNFPDRFSARQFPNYSSELNVNALLLGDSALYLCASATRASGEGADTQYFGPGTRLTVL.

This clonotype was found once. The V and J genes are TRBV10-3 and TRBJ2-3; possible D gene TRBD2, 7 bases. CDR1 is ENHRY, CDR2 SYGVKD, per germline. V gave up 8 bases and J gave up 0 bases, with 12 bases separating them. The CDR3 contains 14 residues. As DNA, the CDR3 is TGTGCCATCGGAGGGGGGGTTAGCACAGATACGCAGTATTTT. It is translated as CAIGGGVSTDTQYF.

This clonotype was counted many times. The chain combines TRBV6-5 with TRBJ2-1; TRBD2 matches at 7 bases. Trimming took 6 bases from V and 7 from J; bases not matched to a gene: 15. The CDR3 has 16 amino acids. The V gene's germline CDR1 is MNHEY and CDR2 SVGAGI. The DNA for the CDR3 is TGTGCCAGCAGCCCCCAGCGGGACTGGTCCTGGAATGAGCAGTTCTTC. This codes for CASSPQRDWSWNEQFF.

The chain has TRBV7-3 and TRBJ2-1; 8 nucleotides align to TRBD2. In germline, CDR1 is SGHTA, CDR2 FQGTGA. The CDR3 consists of 14 residues. Germline trimming cut 5 bases from V and 6 bases from J; bases unmatched to any gene: 6. This chain's CDR3 is CASSSGSMANEQFF. CDR3 sequence (DNA): TGTGCCAGCAGCAGCGGGAGTATGGCCAATGAGCAGTTCTTC.

This clonotype was seen a handful of times. The rearrangement links TRBV3-1 to TRBJ2-3; a possible D gene is TRBD2 (5 bases). Germline V gives CDR1 LGHDT, CDR2 YNNKEL (reference sequence). The CDR3 runs to 13 residues. Trimming pared 3 bases from V and 2 bases from J, leaving 6 bases between. The CDR3 sequence: CASSHLATDTQYF. CDR3 bases: TGTGCCAGCAGCCACCTAGCCACAGATACGCAGTATTTT.

The genes are TRBV10-3 and TRBJ2-3, with a tentative D call TRBD1 (6 bases). Germline CDR1 is ENHRY and CDR2 is SYGVKD. The CDR3 totals 11 residues. Trimming stripped 9 bases from V and 4 bases from J, with 8 bases between. The chain's CDR3 is CAIRQADTQYF. In DNA, the CDR3 is TGTGCCATACGACAGGCAGATACGCAGTATTTT.

This clonotype was detected a few times. The chain links TRBV20-1 to TRBJ1-1, with 7 positions matching TRBD1. With V trimmed by 2 bases and J by 1 base, 1 base remained unmatched. The germline CDR1 and CDR2 sequences are DFQATT and SNEGSKA (reference sequence). The CDR3 length is 13 residues. Written as DNA, the CDR3 is TGCAGTGCTAGACCAGGGGGGAACACTGAAGCTTTCTTT. Amino acid sequence: CSARPGGNTEAFF.

CDR3 loop: CASSQGVIPRVDEKLFF. CDR3 DNA: TGTGCCAGCTCCCAGGGAGTTATCCCTAGGGTGGATGAAAAACTGTTTTTT. The chain is built from TRBV6-6 and TRBJ1-4; tentatively, D is TRBD1 (5 bases). V lost 8 bases and J 6 bases, leaving 25 bases between the germline ends. The germline V gene has CDR1 MNHNY and CDR2 SVGAGI (reference sequence). The CDR3 has 17 amino acids.

V gene TRBV20-1 combines with J gene TRBJ1-6; D remains unclear. The germline V gene has CDR1 DFQATT and CDR2 SNEGSKA (reference sequence). The CDR3 loop spans 13 amino acids. Trimming took off 3 bases at V and 10 bases at J, with 13 bases between the two ends. The CDR3 region has the DNA TGCAGTGCTAGGCTCACAATAGGGTCACCCCTCCACTTT. This sequence encodes CSARLTIGSPLHF.

The gene calls are TRBV27 and TRBJ1-2, with 9 bases lining up with TRBD1. This CDR3 contains 14 residues. CDR1 is MNHEY, CDR2 SMNVEV, per germline (reference sequence). Germline trimming cut 6 bases from V and 4 bases from J; bases unmatched to any gene: 6. This chain's CDR3 is CASRGQGYGYGYTF. CDR3 in DNA: TGTGCCAGCAGGGGACAGGGTTATGGCTATGGCTACACCTTC.

The V and J genes are TRBV27 and TRBJ2-3; D unclear. The V gene's germline CDR1 is MNHEY and CDR2 SMNVEV (reference sequence). CDR3 length equals 13 residues. V lost 5 bases and J lost 0, with 6 bases in between. CDR3 in amino acids: CASSVWSTDTQYF. The CDR3 nucleotides are TGTGCCAGCAGTGTATGGAGCACAGATACGCAGTATTTT.